Shown below are 4 T cell receptor beta chains from a single sample sequenced in a study of glioma-infiltrating T cells. The iRepertoire nested amplicon-rescue multiplex PCR amplified TCR alpha and beta CDR3s from RNA. TCRdb analysed the multiplex PCR reads with MiXCR anew, one entry per CDR3 protein. The sample has about 140,000 distinct CDR3 sequences; about 39% are singletons. Sequenced sample: glioma tissue, nonneoplastic brain tissue, or PBMCs (not recorded which). The receptors derive from a human donor with low-grade glioma or glioblastoma, undergoing nonglioma brain surgery, or in good health (not recorded which).

This clonotype was found many times. This sequence joins TRBV6-6 and TRBJ2-7, with 11 bases aligning to TRBD2. Germline loops: CDR1 MNHNY, CDR2 SVGAGI (reference sequence). V was pared by 0 bases and J by 7 bases, with 5 bases of the junction left unmatched. The CDR3 sequence is 15 residues long. The CDR3 loop reads CASSYSRLAGSEQYF. CDR3 nucleotides: TGTGCCAGCAGTTACTCGAGACTAGCGGGATCTGAGCAGTACTTC.

This clonotype was detected only once. This chain connects TRBV12-3 or TRBV12-4 to TRBJ1-2; no definite D call. The CDR3 covers 15 residues. Trimming removed 7 bases at V and 5 bases at J, with 20 bases between. CDR3 coding DNA: TGTGCCAGCACCGGAAATAGGATTAAGCGATATGGCTACACCTTC. Translated: CASTGNRIKRYGYTF.

J is TRBJ1-1 and V is TRBV6-1; 7 bases line up with TRBD1. From germline, CDR1 is MNHNS and CDR2 SASEGT. V was pared by 2 bases and J by 6 bases, with 9 bases of the junction left unmatched. The length of the CDR3 is 15 residues. The CDR3 DNA follows: TGTGCCAGCAGTGAACAGACAGGGAGAATTCCTGAAGCTTTCTTT. Its translation: CASSEQTGRIPEAFF.

This clonotype was recorded a few times. This chain uses TRBV6-1 with TRBJ2-3; D is uncertain. CDR1 and CDR2 from the germline V gene are MNHNS and SASEGT. Trimming shortened V by 6 bases and J by 6 bases, and 16 bases separated the two germline ends. The CDR3 consists of 14 residues. CDR3 region: CASRILANMDTQYF. For the CDR3, the DNA is TGTGCCAGCAGAATACTGGCGAATATGGATACGCAGTATTTT.